This TCR beta chain was captured by sequencing in a study of T cells expressing NK-cell markers. Study-wide background: One of the eight sequenced donors was seronegative, whereas the other seven were HCMV-seropositive.

Generation of TCR beta cDNA was performed by 5'RACE template switching incorporating UMIs. TCRdb re-analyzed the 5' RACE reads; it lists each CDR3 protein once, without DNA. This repertoire includes approximately 150,000 distinct CDR3 sequences. There are 13 residues in the CDR3. CDR1 and CDR2 from the germline V gene are SGHRS and YFSETQ. The V and J genes are TRBV5-1 and TRBJ2-7; without DNA, the TCRdb call of TRBD1 cannot be checked. The source is a man aged 18 to 30 in good health. Sequencing was performed on blood T cells: a sorted CD56 or NKG2C T cell subset, CD4+ or CD8+ T cells, or bulk PBMC T cells (not recorded which). This chain's CDR3 is CASSRSPSYEQYF.